This TCR beta chain was obtained from a study of T-cell memory formation after mild COVID-19. TCRdb passed the 5' RACE reads through MiXCR, listing each CDR3 protein once. The table shows roughly 610,000 distinct CDR3 sequences, with 15% to 20% occurring only once. Input material: PBMCs or a T cell subset sorted from them (not recorded which). The source of this sequence is an adult woman who had mild COVID-19 (a few samples of this study predate the infection). Cell type and time point are not known.

CDR3 sequence: CASSTSPQETQYF. The CDR3 nucleotides read TGTGCCAGCAGCACCTCCCCCCAGGAGACCCAGTACTTC. The chain carries TRBV11-2 and TRBJ2-5; D not resolved. The V and J ends lost 5 bases and 5 bases respectively, with 12 bases between them. The length of the CDR3 is 13 residues. CDR1 is SGHAT and CDR2 is FQNNGV in the germline V gene. The variable domain in full, completed from reference TRBV11-2 and TRBJ2-5, reads EAGVAQSPRYKIIEKRQSVAFWCNPISGHATLYWYQQILGQGPKLLIQFQNNGVVDDSQLPKDRFSAERLKGVDSTLKIQPAKLEDSAVYLCASSTSPQETQYFGPGTRLLVL.